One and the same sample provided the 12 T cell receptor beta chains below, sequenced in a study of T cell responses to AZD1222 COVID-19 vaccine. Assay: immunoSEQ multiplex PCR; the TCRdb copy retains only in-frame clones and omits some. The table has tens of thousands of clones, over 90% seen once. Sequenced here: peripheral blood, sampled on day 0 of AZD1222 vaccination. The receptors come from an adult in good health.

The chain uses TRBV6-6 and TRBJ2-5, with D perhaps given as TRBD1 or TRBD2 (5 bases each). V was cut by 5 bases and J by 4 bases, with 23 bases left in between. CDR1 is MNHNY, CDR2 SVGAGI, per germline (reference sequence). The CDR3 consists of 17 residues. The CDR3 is CASSPSPGGRDGETQYF. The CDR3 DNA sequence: TGTGCCAGCAGTCCCAGTCCAGGAGGCAGGGACGGAGAGACCCAGTACTTC.

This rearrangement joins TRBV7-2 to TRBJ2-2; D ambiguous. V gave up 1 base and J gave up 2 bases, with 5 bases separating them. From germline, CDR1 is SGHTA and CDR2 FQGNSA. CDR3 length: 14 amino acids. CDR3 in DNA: TGTGCCAGCAGCTTAGAACCCAACACCGGGGAGCTGTTTTTT. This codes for CASSLEPNTGELFF.

The CDR3 region is CASSSGSGVETQYF. In DNA, the CDR3 is TGTGCCAGTAGTAGCGGCTCTGGAGTAGAGACCCAGTACTTC. The rearrangement links TRBV19 to TRBJ2-5; D unresolved. The CDR3 contains 14 residues. Germline assignment: CDR1 LNHDA and CDR2 SQIVND (reference sequence). The ends were cut back, 4 bases at V and 4 bases at J, with 13 bases in the middle. Complete variable domain (other parts from reference TRBV19 and TRBJ2-5): DGGITQSPKYLFRKEGQNVTLSCEQNLNHDAMYWYRQDPGQGLRLIYYSQIVNDFQKGDIAEGYSVSREKKESFPLTVTSAQKNPTAFYLCASSSGSGVETQYFGPGTRLLVL.

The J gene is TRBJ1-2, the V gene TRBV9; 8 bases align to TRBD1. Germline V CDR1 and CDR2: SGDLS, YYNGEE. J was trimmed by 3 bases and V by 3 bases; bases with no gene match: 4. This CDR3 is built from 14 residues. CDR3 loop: CASSEAGGDYGYTF. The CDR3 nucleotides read TGTGCCAGCAGCGAGGCAGGGGGCGACTATGGCTACACCTTC.

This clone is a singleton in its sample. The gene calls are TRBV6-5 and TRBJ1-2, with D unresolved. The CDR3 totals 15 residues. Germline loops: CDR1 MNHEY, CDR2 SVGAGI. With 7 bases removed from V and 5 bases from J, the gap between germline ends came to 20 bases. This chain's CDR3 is CASNPRRTDPYGYTF. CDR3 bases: TGTGCCAGCAATCCCAGGAGGACGGACCCATATGGCTACACCTTC.

The CDR3 sequence is CASSLFAVDEQYF. The CDR3 nucleotides are TGTGCCAGCAGCTTATTTGCTGTGGACGAGCAGTACTTC. This chain connects TRBV11-3 to TRBJ2-7, with D unresolved. Germline assignment: CDR1 SGHNT and CDR2 YENEEA. V shed 2 bases and J shed 5 bases, with 10 bases lying between them. The CDR3 extends over 13 amino acids.

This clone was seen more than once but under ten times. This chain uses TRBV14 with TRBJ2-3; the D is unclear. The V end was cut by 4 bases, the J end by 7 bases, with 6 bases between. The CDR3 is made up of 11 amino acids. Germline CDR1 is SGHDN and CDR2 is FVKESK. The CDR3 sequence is CASSRKNTQYF. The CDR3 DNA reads TGTGCCAGCAGCCGGAAAAATACGCAGTATTTT. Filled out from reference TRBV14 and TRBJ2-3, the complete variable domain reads EAGVTQFPSHSVIEKGQTVTLRCDPISGHDNLYWYRRVMGKEIKFLLHFVKESKQDESGMPNNRFLAERTGGTYSTLKVQPAELEDSGVYFCASSRKNTQYFGPGTRLTVL.

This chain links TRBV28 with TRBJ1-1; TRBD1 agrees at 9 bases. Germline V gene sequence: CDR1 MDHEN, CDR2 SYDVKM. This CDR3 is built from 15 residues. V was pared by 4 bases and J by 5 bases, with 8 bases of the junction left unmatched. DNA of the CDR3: TGTGCCAGCAGTTCATTGGGACAGGGCGGAACTGAAGCTTTCTTT. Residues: CASSSLGQGGTEAFF.

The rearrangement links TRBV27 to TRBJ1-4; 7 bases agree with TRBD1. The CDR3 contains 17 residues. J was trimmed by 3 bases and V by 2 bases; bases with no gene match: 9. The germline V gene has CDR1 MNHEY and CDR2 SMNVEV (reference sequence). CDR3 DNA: TGTGCCAGCAGTTTAATGGGGGCCACAGGGGCTAATGAAAAACTGTTTTTT. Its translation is CASSLMGATGANEKLFF.

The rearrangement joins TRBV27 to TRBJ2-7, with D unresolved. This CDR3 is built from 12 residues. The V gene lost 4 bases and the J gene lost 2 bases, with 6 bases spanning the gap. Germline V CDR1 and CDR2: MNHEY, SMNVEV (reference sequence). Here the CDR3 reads CASSSTPYEQYF. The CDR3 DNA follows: TGTGCCAGCAGTTCCACCCCCTACGAGCAGTACTTC.

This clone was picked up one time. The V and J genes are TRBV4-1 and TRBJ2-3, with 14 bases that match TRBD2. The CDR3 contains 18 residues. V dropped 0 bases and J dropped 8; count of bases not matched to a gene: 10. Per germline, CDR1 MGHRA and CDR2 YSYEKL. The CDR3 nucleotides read TGCGCCAGCAGCCAAGATCCGACTAGCGGGGGGGTCCACGGTACGCAGTATTTT. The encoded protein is CASSQDPTSGGVHGTQYF.

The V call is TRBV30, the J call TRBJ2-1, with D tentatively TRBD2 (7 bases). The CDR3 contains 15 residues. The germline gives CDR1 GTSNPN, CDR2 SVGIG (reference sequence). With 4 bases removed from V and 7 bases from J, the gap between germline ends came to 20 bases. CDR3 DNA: TGTGCCTGGACCGGTGGGGGGGTCAGGGGTAATGAGCAGTTCTTC. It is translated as CAWTGGGVRGNEQFF.